This T cell receptor (beta chain) was sequenced during a study of cytomegalovirus exposure and HLA in healthy donors. The CDR3 extends over 14 amino acids. V lost 3 bases to trimming and J lost 1 base, with 10 bases between them. Germline CDR1 reads LNHDA; CDR2 reads SQIVND (reference sequence). It was with 60 Vbeta and 13 Jbeta primers that the PCR ran. Assay: immunoSEQ multiplex PCR; the TCRdb copy retains only in-frame clones and omits some. The table includes 130,000 or so clones, around 65% detected once. The receptor's source is a man younger than 35 in good health and CMV-seronegative. Sequenced sample: PBMCs. The rearrangement joins TRBV19 to TRBJ2-7, with a possible D match to TRBD2 (6 bases). CDR3 coding DNA: TGTGCCAGTAGTATTATTGGGACTTCCTACGAGCAGTACTTC. It is translated as CASSIIGTSYEQYF.